This TCR beta chain comes out of a study of T cells after yellow fever vaccination (dated by TCRdb to the late 2010s). In terms of the full investigation: Libraries from fractions with low cell numbers were prepared with the SMART-Seq v4 Ultra Low Input RNA kit. Bulk TCR alpha and beta repertoires were sequenced longitudinally to track T-cell clones before and after primary and booster YFV17D yellow fever vaccination. Two healthy male donors made up the cohort, one aged 18 to 29 years and the other aged 30 to 40 years. Bulk PBMC replicates and cell subsets were isolated from blood drawn at multiple timepoints before and after both primary and secondary immunization.

This clonotype was observed a few times. No antigen is known for it. Base qualities are not recorded, but no much larger clone differs from it by a single base. From cysteine to phenylalanine, the CDR3 is 16 amino acids long. Only the CDR3 DNA stays, 48 bases, in frame from base 1. V and J are trimmed by 7 bases and 0 bases, and the gene matches miss 11 bases of the junction. CDR1 DFQATT and CDR2 SNEGSKA are derived from the germline V gene (reference sequence). The sample's treatment or condition, from its label and the paper: live attenuated yellow fever vaccine strain. PBMCs were isolated from peripheral blood using a standard Ficoll-Paque protocol. CD4 and CD8 T-cell fractions were isolated with Dynabeads CD4 and CD8 positive selection kits. RNA was extracted with TriZol from bulk PBMCs, CD4 and CD8 fractions, and dextramer-positive and dextramer-negative fractions. TCR cDNA was synthesized by 5'RACE template switching, which introduced a universal primer site and unique molecular identifiers. cDNA synthesis was primed from both the TCR alpha and TCR beta constant segments. Libraries were amplified in two PCR steps, with sample barcodes and sequencing adapters added in the second step. Sequencing of libraries was performed on Illumina HiSeq 2500 (2x100 bp) or NovaSeq (2x150 bp). The authors' pipeline ran thus. Reads were demultiplexed and collapsed into UMI consensus sequences with MIGEC, and V(D)J alignment was performed with MiXCR. Using edgeR on replicate PBMC samples, clonotypes were called vaccine-responding if FDR was below 0.01 and the log2 fold change was above 5 up to day 15. Bulk clonotypes were assigned CD4 or CD8 identity according to which sequenced CD4 or CD8 repertoire held them at higher abundance. TCRdb reworked the public reads: Q25 trimming with fastp, MiXCR clone assembly, productive beta chains retained. Records with the same CDR3 protein are collapsed into one entry carrying the most frequent genes and DNA. The V and J calls were determined by TCRdb, not by the authors. The sample table holds around 250,000 distinct CDR3 sequences, of which roughly 7.2% were seen once. 0.65% to 0.9% of the sample comes from the top ten.

Overall study outcomes, separate from this receptor: A small share of clonotypes occurred in both CD4 and CD8 compartments, likely arising from convergent recombination. Computational filtering was required because FACS-sorted repertoires could contain abundant contaminating clonotypes from the bulk population. Compared with the primary T-cell response, the secondary T-cell response was weaker but faster, peaking on day 5 rather than day 15. Because the study included only two donors, the extent to which the findings can be generalized is limited. Most clones expanded after primary vaccination (96% of CD4 and about 85% of CD8) were re-detected after the booster, suggesting that broad memory maintenance occurred.

The source is a man younger than 40 who received the YFV17D yellow fever vaccine. The chain couples TRBV20-1 to TRBJ2-2; the junction holds 7 bases that match TRBD1. The source was CD4+ T cells sorted from PBMCs, collected 15 days after the yellow fever booster vaccination. The DNA is TGCAGTGTTTCAAACCCGGGACAGACGAACACCGGGGAGCTGTTTTTT. This yields the protein CSVSNPGQTNTGELFF.